This passage covers 30 T cell receptor beta chains from one sample sequenced in a study of T cells in Graves' hyperthyroidism and ophthalmopathy. Authors of the study amplified TCR beta CDR3 regions from RNA transcripts. HTBI primers were used for first-round RT-PCR of the TCR CDR3. MiXCR, run by TCRdb on the multiplex PCR reads, gives a single entry per CDR3 protein. The sample consists of about 620,000 distinct CDR3 sequences, around 15% of them appearing once. The sample taken for sequencing was blood. The receptors shown here come from a woman aged 30 to 39 with Graves' hyperthyroidism.

The gene calls are TRBV19 and TRBJ1-5; 10 bases align to TRBD1. Germline V CDR1 and CDR2: LNHDA, SQIVND (reference sequence). With V trimmed by 1 base and J by 11 bases, 8 bases remained unmatched. This CDR3 has 15 residues. This chain's CDR3 is CASSIVGTGVSAQHF. CDR3 DNA: TGTGCCAGTAGTATAGTAGGGACAGGGGTATCAGCCCAGCATTTT. Filled out from reference TRBV19 and TRBJ1-5, the complete variable domain reads DGGITQSPKYLFRKEGQNVTLSCEQNLNHDAMYWYRQDPGQGLRLIYYSQIVNDFQKGDIAEGYSVSREKKESFPLTVTSAQKNPTAFYLCASSIVGTGVSAQHFGDGTRLSIL.

This clonotype was found a few times. The chain is built from TRBV9 and TRBJ2-1, with TRBD2 identical over 9 bases. After removal of 0 bases from V and 8 bases from J, the junction contained 6 bases not matched to a gene. The CDR3 has 15 amino acids. Germline CDR1 reads SGDLS; CDR2 reads YYNGEE. The CDR3 is CASSVGASGIDEQFF. The CDR3 nucleotides read TGTGCCAGCAGCGTAGGAGCTAGCGGGATAGATGAGCAGTTCTTC.

This clonotype was picked up a small number of times. The rearrangement uses TRBV12-3 or TRBV12-4 and TRBJ1-3; D call uncertain. V dropped 2 bases and J dropped 11 bases, with 7 bases sitting between them. This CDR3 has 11 amino acids. The CDR3 DNA sequence: TGTGCCAGCAGTTTATACGACGCCATATATTTT. Encoded protein: CASSLYDAIYF.

This clonotype was seen a few times. The chain couples TRBV12-3 or TRBV12-4 to TRBJ2-1, with D possibly being TRBD1 (5 bases). This CDR3 is built from 14 residues. V was shortened by 3 bases and J by 8 bases, with 14 bases between the two germline ends. The CDR3 is CASSFPRVGYEQFF. In DNA form, the CDR3 reads TGTGCCAGCAGTTTCCCCAGGGTAGGGTATGAGCAGTTCTTC.

This clonotype occurred many times. The CDR3 DNA reads TGTGCCAGCAGCAAACAGGGTTGGAACACTGAAGCTTTCTTT. Translated: CASSKQGWNTEAFF. The chain carries TRBV3-1 and TRBJ1-1, with a weak D call TRBD1 (6 bases). Looked up from germline, CDR1 is LGHDT and CDR2 is YNNKEL (reference sequence). Trimming stripped 5 bases from V and 1 base from J, with 11 bases between. The CDR3 is 14 amino acids.

This clonotype was recorded many times. The V gene is TRBV6-1, the J gene TRBJ2-1; 9 bases line up with TRBD1. The CDR3 has 15 residues. Germline V gene sequence: CDR1 MNHNS, CDR2 SASEGT. The V gene end was trimmed by 5 bases and the J gene end by 9 bases; junction bases not matched to a gene: 11. The CDR3 DNA is TGTGCCAGCAGTCGGTCCGGGACAGGGCATATTGAGCAGTTCTTC. Translation gives CASSRSGTGHIEQFF.

This clonotype was seen only a few times. The chain has TRBV11-2 and TRBJ2-5; no definite D call. This CDR3 has 13 amino acids. CDR1 is SGHAT, CDR2 FQNNGV, per germline. Trimming shortened V by 1 base and J by 8 bases, and 11 bases separated the two germline ends. CDR3 nucleotide sequence: TGTGCCAGCAGCTTAGGCTCCCTACGTACCCAGTACTTC. This translates into CASSLGSLRTQYF.

In this sample, this clonotype turned up many times. V usage is TRBV28 and J usage is TRBJ1-2; D gene unclear. This CDR3 has 11 residues. Deletions cut 8 bases from V and 2 bases from J, with 6 bases between. Germline V gene sequence: CDR1 MDHEN, CDR2 SYDVKM. CDR3 coding DNA: TGTGCCAGCGCAGTGAACTATGGCTACACCTTC. This encodes CASAVNYGYTF.

This clonotype was seen more than once but under ten times. V usage is TRBV29-1 and J usage is TRBJ2-1; D perhaps matches TRBD2 (5 bases). The CDR3 runs 12 residues. The V end lost 5 bases, the J end lost 8 bases, and 13 bases lay between the germline ends. Germline CDR1 SQVTM, CDR2 ANQGSEA. For the CDR3, the DNA is TGCAGCGTTCGGGATCTTTGGGATGAGCAGTTCTTC. This codes for CSVRDLWDEQFF.

The rearrangement links TRBV24-1 to TRBJ2-2; 7 bases are shared with TRBD1. This CDR3 spans 16 amino acids. The J segment lost 2 bases and the V segment lost 3 bases, leaving 5 bases of the junction unmatched. Germline V gives CDR1 KGHDR, CDR2 SFDVKD. The CDR3 sequence is CATSDPRQGNTGELFF. The CDR3 nucleotides are TGTGCCACCAGTGATCCCCGACAGGGTAACACCGGGGAGCTGTTTTTT.

This clonotype showed up many times. This sequence joins TRBV18 and TRBJ2-1; D perhaps matches TRBD1 (6 bases). The V gene lost 2 bases and the J gene lost 2 bases, with 13 bases spanning the gap. CDR3 length equals 16 residues. Germline CDR1 KGHSH, CDR2 LQKENI. CDR3 in DNA: TGTGCCAGCTCACCAGGGGGCCGGCGTCCCTACAATGAGCAGTTCTTC. Protein sequence: CASSPGGRRPYNEQFF. Full variable domain (outside the CDR3, taken from reference TRBV18 and TRBJ2-1): NAGVMQNPRHLVRRRGQEARLRCSPMKGHSHVYWYRQLPEEGLKFMVYLQKENIIDESGMPKERFSAEFPKEGPSILRIQQVVRGDSAAYFCASSPGGRRPYNEQFFGPGTRLTVL.

This clonotype was seen more than once but under ten times. CDR3 DNA sequence: TGCAGCGCTCTGAGGGGGACAGGGGAAGAAAAACTGTTTTTT. Translated, it gives CSALRGTGEEKLFF. This chain links TRBV29-1 with TRBJ1-4; 10 bases align to TRBD1. After removal of 7 bases from V and 8 bases from J, the junction contained 10 bases not matched to a gene. This CDR3 contains 14 residues. In germline, CDR1 is SQVTM, CDR2 ANQGSEA.

The rearrangement links TRBV7-6 to TRBJ2-3, with D tentatively TRBD2 (5 bases). CDR3 length: 13 residues. CDR1 is SGHVS, CDR2 FNYEAQ, per germline. Between the trimmed V and J ends, which lost 5 bases and 6 bases, there was a span of 12 bases. The CDR3 here is CASSAGSSDTQYF. In DNA, the CDR3 is TGTGCCAGCAGCGCGGGTTCGTCCGATACGCAGTATTTT.

The J gene is TRBJ1-1, the V gene TRBV18; possibly TRBD1 for D (6 bases). Trimming left V 3 bases short and J 4 bases short, with 12 bases between. Germline-derived CDR1 and CDR2 are KGHSH and LQKENI. This CDR3 contains 14 residues. CDR3 nucleotide sequence: TGTGCCAGCTCACCCCGACAGGAGTTCACTGAAGCTTTCTTT. As protein: CASSPRQEFTEAFF.

This clonotype has just a few counts. This sequence joins TRBV7-8 and TRBJ2-5; 12 bases match TRBD2. The V gene end was trimmed by 5 bases and the J gene end by 5 bases; junction bases not matched to a gene: 9. Germline V gene data show CDR1 as SGHVS and CDR2 as FQNEAQ. The CDR3 runs to 16 residues. The CDR3 loop reads CASSPALAGGRETQYF. In DNA, the CDR3 is TGTGCCAGCAGCCCCGCCCTAGCGGGAGGGCGGGAGACCCAGTACTTC.

In this sample, this clonotype turned up many times. The rearrangement links TRBV20-1 to TRBJ2-1, with TRBD1 as a possible D gene (5 bases). Germline V lookup: CDR1 DFQATT, CDR2 SNEGSKA (reference sequence). CDR3 length: 14 residues. CDR3 nucleotides: TGCAGCTCGGCATCTGGGGCAGCCTACAATGAGCAGTTCTTC. This translates into CSSASGAAYNEQFF.

This clonotype was seen repeatedly, ten times or more. CDR3 residues: CAWRETGEAFF. In DNA form, the CDR3 reads TGTGCCTGGAGGGAGACAGGGGAGGCTTTCTTT. This rearrangement joins TRBV30 to TRBJ1-1; TRBD1 matches 8 bases. The CDR3 covers 11 residues. The V and J ends lost 3 bases and 11 bases, in that order; junction bases with no gene match: 5. The germline V gene encodes CDR1 GTSNPN and CDR2 SVGIG (reference sequence).

This clonotype showed up many times. The chain employs TRBV11-2 and TRBJ2-3, with a tentative D call TRBD1 (6 bases). This CDR3 spans 15 amino acids. V lost 1 base and J 2 bases, leaving 10 bases between the germline ends. CDR1 is SGHAT, CDR2 FQNNGV, per germline. CDR3 region: CASSLVGTTTDTQYF. The CDR3 DNA reads as TGTGCCAGCAGCTTAGTTGGGACAACCACAGATACGCAGTATTTT. Looking up the rest from reference TRBV11-2 and TRBJ2-3 gives the full variable domain: EAGVAQSPRYKIIEKRQSVAFWCNPISGHATLYWYQQILGQGPKLLIQFQNNGVVDDSQLPKDRFSAERLKGVDSTLKIQPAKLEDSAVYLCASSLVGTTTDTQYFGPGTRLTVL.

In its sample, this clonotype was seen many times. The V call is TRBV20-1, the J call TRBJ2-5; 8 bases are a match to TRBD2. The CDR3 sequence is 14 residues long. Germline V gives CDR1 DFQATT, CDR2 SNEGSKA (reference sequence). V gave up 1 base and J gave up 3 bases; unmatched junction bases: 4. The CDR3, as DNA: TGCAGTGCTAGAGCAGGGACTAGTGAAGAGACCCAGTACTTC. Residues: CSARAGTSEETQYF.

This clonotype was counted between two and nine times. The chain links TRBV7-3 to TRBJ2-7, with 14 bases aligning to TRBD2. V gave up 5 bases and J gave up 5 bases; unmatched junction bases: 8. CDR1 is SGHTA, CDR2 FQGTGA, per germline. The CDR3 is 16 amino acids. CDR3 loop: CASSRLAGLAGDEQYF. CDR3 coding DNA: TGTGCCAGCAGCCGCTTAGCGGGACTAGCGGGAGACGAGCAGTACTTC.

The J gene is TRBJ2-1, the V gene TRBV12-3 or TRBV12-4; 7 bases align to TRBD2. The CDR3 consists of 19 residues. The J segment lost 1 base and the V segment lost 2 bases, leaving 14 bases of the junction unmatched. The CDR3 loop is CASSLSQRDSSLSYNEQFF. The CDR3 DNA is TGTGCCAGCAGTTTATCACAGCGGGACTCCTCTTTATCCTACAATGAGCAGTTCTTC.

This clonotype was seen just once. The chain combines TRBV11-1 with TRBJ2-2, with D possibly TRBD2 on 6 matching bases. Germline CDR1 reads SGHAT; CDR2 reads FQDESV (reference sequence). This CDR3 spans 15 amino acids. Deletions cut 7 bases from V and 7 bases from J, with 19 bases between. Written as DNA, the CDR3 is TGTGCCAGCACCCCTAGCGAGAGTCGGGGCGGGGAGCTGTTTTTT. It encodes CASTPSESRGGELFF.

V and J are TRBV6-5 and TRBJ1-5, with 8 bases fitting TRBD1. The junction had 9 bases not matched to a gene; V was cut back by 2 bases and J by 0 bases. The CDR3 loop spans 18 amino acids. CDR1 and CDR2 (germline): MNHEY, SVGAGI. CDR3 DNA: TGTGCCAGCAGTTACCTGGTCAGGGGGCCCTATAGCAATCAGCCCCAGCATTTT. Translated: CASSYLVRGPYSNQPQHF.

This rearrangement joins TRBV11-2 to TRBJ2-3; 11 nucleotides line up with TRBD2. This CDR3 comprises 16 residues. V dropped 3 bases and J dropped 3; count of bases not matched to a gene: 5. Germline-derived CDR1 and CDR2 are SGHAT and FQNNGV. CDR3 coding DNA: TGTGCCAGCAGCTTGAGGGCTAGCGGGAGGACAGATACGCAGTATTTT. The encoded protein is CASSLRASGRTDTQYF.

This clonotype appeared many times. The chain is built from TRBV5-1 and TRBJ2-7, with D perhaps TRBD1 or TRBD2 (5 bases each). Between the trimmed V and J ends, which lost 1 base and 0 bases, there was a span of 11 bases. Per germline, CDR1 SGHRS and CDR2 YFSETQ. The CDR3 covers 15 residues. The CDR3 sequence is CASSLRDGGSYEQYF. The CDR3 nucleotides read TGCGCCAGCAGCTTGCGGGACGGAGGCTCCTACGAGCAGTACTTC.

This chain connects TRBV29-1 to TRBJ2-2, with 8 bases identical to TRBD1. V trimming: 4 bases; J trimming: 6 bases; junction bases outside the gene matches: 4. Germline assignment: CDR1 SQVTM and CDR2 ANQGSEA. The CDR3 is 13 amino acids. CDR3 loop: CSVGNRGAGELFF. DNA for the CDR3: TGCAGCGTTGGGAACAGGGGGGCCGGGGAGCTGTTTTTT.

This clonotype appeared a few times. V gene TRBV9 combines with J gene TRBJ2-7; no firm D call. CDR1 and CDR2 (germline): SGDLS, YYNGEE. The CDR3 is 12 amino acids. The V end was cut by 1 base, the J end by 3 bases, with 5 bases between. DNA of the CDR3: TGTGCCAGCAGCGTATATGACTACGAGCAGTACTTC. It yields the protein CASSVYDYEQYF.

V gene TRBV27 combines with J gene TRBJ1-2; D remains unclear. V was cut by 4 bases and J by 3 bases, with 9 bases left in between. The CDR3 loop spans 13 amino acids. Germline V gives CDR1 MNHEY, CDR2 SMNVEV (reference sequence). The CDR3 region has the DNA TGTGCCAGCAGTTGGGGTGTCGACTATGGCTACACCTTC. Protein sequence: CASSWGVDYGYTF.

This clonotype was recorded a few times. The rearrangement joins TRBV6-2 or TRBV6-3 to TRBJ2-5; D is possibly TRBD2 (6 bases). Trimming shortened V by 2 bases and J by 5 bases, and 15 bases separated the two germline ends. The germline V gene has CDR1 MNHEY and CDR2 SVGEGT. CDR3 length: 15 amino acids. The CDR3 sequence: CASSYLGLQTETQYF. As DNA, the CDR3 is TGTGCCAGCAGTTACCTCGGACTACAAACGGAGACCCAGTACTTC.

This rearrangement joins TRBV9 to TRBJ2-2, with TRBD1 identical over 7 bases. The CDR3 has 15 amino acids. Germline trimming cut 2 bases from V and 2 bases from J; bases unmatched to any gene: 3. Per the germline V gene, CDR1 is SGDLS and CDR2 is YYNGEE. Written as DNA, the CDR3 is TGTGCCAGCAGCGTGAGGACAGGTAACACCGGGGAGCTGTTTTTT. Translating gives CASSVRTGNTGELFF.